The text below deals with one T cell receptor beta chain. Which antigen it targets is not known. The record has no base qualities; no much larger clone is one base away. Using the deep immunoSEQ assay, TCR CDR3 regions were amplified from genomic DNA by multiplex PCR. Extracted genomic DNA from each cell subset was distributed evenly across all wells of several immunoSEQ 96-well plates, and each plate was treated as a replicate. For sorted subsets, each replicate PCR was loaded with around 200 ng genomic DNA, equivalent to approximately 33,000 T cell genomes. Purified libraries were measured with a Qubit 3.0 fluorometer, size-checked on a Bioanalyzer 2100, and measured again with the KAPA Library Quantification kit. Each immunoSEQ 96-well plate was sequenced on its own single-read 150-cycle Illumina NextSeq 550 flow cell. The paper's data handling went like this. Because the immunoSEQ output held only junctional sequences and lacked quality scores, the filtering could not match the filtering applied to full-length reads. To assign V/J genes and CDR3, sequences were annotated against IMGT germline references using PyIR, a Python wrapper for IgBLAST v1.9. Reads were removed for weak V/J assignments (E-value above 1e-6), missing CDR3, stop codons, out-of-frame junctions, or ambiguous translated residues. V3J clonotypes were defined as sequences sharing an identical inferred V gene, J gene, and CDR3 amino acid sequence. To compute the percentage overlap between repertoires, the number of shared unique clonotypes was divided by the size of the smaller repertoire. Richness of each repertoire was evaluated using RTK rarefaction, the Chao1 estimator, and Recon v2.1 estimates of unobserved clonotypes. Generation probabilities were computed with OLGA for all TCRbeta clonotypes obtained by the gDNA method from a few donors. Held by TCRdb, this immuneACCESS table contains in-frame sequences only and omits some clones. Under half of the omission traces to an unresolved V gene where checked; the cause of the rest is unknown. That table furnishes V, J and clone size, whereas the DNA furnished D and trimming. The sample table holds roughly 520,000 clones, of which 95% to 96% were seen once. The top ten hold about 0.068% of the sample.

There are 16 amino acids in the CDR3, from cysteine to phenylalanine inclusive. Only the CDR3 DNA stays, 48 bases, in frame from base 1. Looking up the germline V gene yields CDR1 LGHNA and CDR2 YNFKEQ. Between the V and J ends, shortened by 1 base and 9 bases respectively, the junction contains 19 bases. This sample was taken from a study of shared clonotypes between healthy human individuals (dated by TCRdb to 2020 to 2021). Regarding the study in general: Three men and two women, aged 18 to 49 years, made up the cohort. To increase sequencing depth and limit assay-specific biases, different laboratories used diverse techniques to prepare libraries and sequence TCR repertoires. To estimate repertoire size and how much clonotypes are shared between individuals, the study performed deep sequencing of blood TCR repertoires from a handful of healthy adults. For each donor, CD4 naive and CD4 memory were each run on three plates, CD8 naive on two plates, and CD8 memory on one plate. Each donor's leukapheresis produced roughly between roughly 0.85 and 9.5 billion PBMCs. Results and caveats for the whole study, not just this receptor: Estimated clonotype richness was generally larger for naive than for memory subsets. Even with the large sequencing depth, rarefaction of the sorted-subset datasets indicated that sequencing was incomplete. Sampling was restricted to blood, and TCR repertoires in tissues likely differ from the TCR repertoires found in blood. Based on pairwise subsampling, the degree of clonotype sharing among donors was expected to be affected by sequencing depth. Roughly 5% of naive CD4, 3.5% of naive CD8, 2.3% of memory CD4, and 0.35% to 0.5% of memory CD8 clonotypes were shared across several donors. The small number of donors limited the genetic and exposure-history diversity represented. Compared with non-shared clonotypes, clonotypes shared by all four sorted-subset donors had higher generation probabilities.

Healthy HIV-negative adults with no recently reported acute infections or vaccinations were included as donors. Only Caucasian adults living in Nashville, Tennessee, USA were represented among the donors. CD4+ T cells were enriched by magnetic negative selection; naive cells were then positively selected on CD45RA, and the negative fraction formed the memory subset. After blood collection by leukapheresis, PBMCs were isolated using Ficoll-Histopaque density gradient centrifugation and then cryopreserved in the vapor phase of liquid nitrogen. Analytical flow cytometry was used to check the purity and quantity of each magnetically sorted T cell population. From each sorted fraction, genomic DNA was isolated and quantified by UV absorbance on a Nanodrop 2000c.

The sequence joins TRBV4-2 to TRBJ2-1; the D assignment is uncertain and may be TRBD1 or TRBD2, with 6 bases supporting each. Sequenced sample: naive CD4+ T cells sorted from blood. The cell subset or site label, as the study defines it: CD45RA+ positively selected. The TCR was taken from a woman under 40 in good health. In nucleotides, the sequence is TGTGCCAGCAGCCAAGTGGGGGGCAGGGAGGCGGGTGAGCAGTTCTTC. Translated, this is CASSQVGGREAGEQFF.